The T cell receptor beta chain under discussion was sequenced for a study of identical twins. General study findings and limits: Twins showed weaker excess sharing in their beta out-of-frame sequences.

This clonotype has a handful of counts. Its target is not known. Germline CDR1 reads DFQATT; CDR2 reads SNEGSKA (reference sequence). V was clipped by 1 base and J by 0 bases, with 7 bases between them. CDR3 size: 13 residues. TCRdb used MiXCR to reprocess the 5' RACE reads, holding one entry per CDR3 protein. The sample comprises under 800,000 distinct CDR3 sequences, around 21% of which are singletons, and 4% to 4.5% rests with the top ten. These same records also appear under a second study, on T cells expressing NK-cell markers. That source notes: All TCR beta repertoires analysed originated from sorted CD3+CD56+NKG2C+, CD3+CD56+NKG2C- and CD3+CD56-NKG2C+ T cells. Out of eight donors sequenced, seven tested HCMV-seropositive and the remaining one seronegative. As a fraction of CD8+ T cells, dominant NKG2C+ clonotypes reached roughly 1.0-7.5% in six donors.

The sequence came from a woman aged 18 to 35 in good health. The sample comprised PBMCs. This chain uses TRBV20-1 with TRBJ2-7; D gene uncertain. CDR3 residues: CSARAPVSYEQYF. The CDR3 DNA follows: TGCAGTGCTAGAGCGCCGGTCTCCTACGAGCAGTACTTC.